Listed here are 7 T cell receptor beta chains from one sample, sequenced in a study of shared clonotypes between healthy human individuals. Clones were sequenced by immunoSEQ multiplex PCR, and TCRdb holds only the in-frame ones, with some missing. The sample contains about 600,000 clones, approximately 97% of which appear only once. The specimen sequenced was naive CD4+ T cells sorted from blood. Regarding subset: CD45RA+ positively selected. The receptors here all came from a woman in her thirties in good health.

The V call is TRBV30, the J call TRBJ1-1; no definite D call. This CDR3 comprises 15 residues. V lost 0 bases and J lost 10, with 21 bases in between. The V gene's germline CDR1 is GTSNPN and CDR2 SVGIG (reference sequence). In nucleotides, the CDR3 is TGTGCCTGGAGTGTAGTAAGGGTGGGGTGGTCACGAGCTTTCTTT. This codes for CAWSVVRVGWSRAFF.

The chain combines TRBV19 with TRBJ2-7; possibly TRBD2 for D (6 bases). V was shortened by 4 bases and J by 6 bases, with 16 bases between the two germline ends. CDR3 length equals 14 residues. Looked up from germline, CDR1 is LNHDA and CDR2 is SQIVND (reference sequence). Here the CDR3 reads CASSTTRSGVEQYF. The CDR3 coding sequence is TGTGCCAGTAGTACGACTAGGAGTGGGGTCGAGCAGTACTTC.

CDR3 nucleotide sequence: TGTGCCAGCAGAATTGACAGGGCTGAAGCTTTCTTT. Translation gives CASRIDRAEAFF. This chain uses TRBV6-1 with TRBJ1-1; 7 nucleotides align to TRBD1. V lost 6 bases, J lost 6 bases, and 4 bases stayed unmatched. The CDR3 is made up of 12 amino acids. CDR1 MNHNS and CDR2 SASEGT come from the germline V gene.

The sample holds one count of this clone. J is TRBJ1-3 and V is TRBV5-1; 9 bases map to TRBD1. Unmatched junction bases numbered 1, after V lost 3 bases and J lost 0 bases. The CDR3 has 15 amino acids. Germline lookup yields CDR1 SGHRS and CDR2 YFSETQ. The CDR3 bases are TGCGCCAGCAGCTCGACAGGGGGCTCTGGAAACACCATATATTTT. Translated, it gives CASSSTGGSGNTIYF.

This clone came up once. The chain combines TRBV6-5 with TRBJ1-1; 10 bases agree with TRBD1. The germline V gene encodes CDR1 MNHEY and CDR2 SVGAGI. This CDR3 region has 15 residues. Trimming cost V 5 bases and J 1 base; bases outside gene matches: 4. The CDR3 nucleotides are TGTGCCAGCAGTCCTCGGGACAGGGGGAACACTGAAGCTTTCTTT. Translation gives CASSPRDRGNTEAFF.

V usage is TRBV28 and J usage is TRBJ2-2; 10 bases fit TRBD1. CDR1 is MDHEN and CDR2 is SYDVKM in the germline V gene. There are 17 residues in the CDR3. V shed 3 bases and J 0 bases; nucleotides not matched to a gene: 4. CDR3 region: CASSLGTGVSNTGELFF. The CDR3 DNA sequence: TGTGCCAGCAGTTTGGGGACAGGGGTATCGAACACCGGGGAGCTGTTTTTT.

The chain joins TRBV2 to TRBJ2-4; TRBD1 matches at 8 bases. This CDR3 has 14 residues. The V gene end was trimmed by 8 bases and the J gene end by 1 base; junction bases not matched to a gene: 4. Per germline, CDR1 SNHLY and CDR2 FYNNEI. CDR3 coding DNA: TGTGCCAGCGCTCAGGGGGCGGCCAAAAACATTCAGTACTTC. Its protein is CASAQGAAKNIQYF.